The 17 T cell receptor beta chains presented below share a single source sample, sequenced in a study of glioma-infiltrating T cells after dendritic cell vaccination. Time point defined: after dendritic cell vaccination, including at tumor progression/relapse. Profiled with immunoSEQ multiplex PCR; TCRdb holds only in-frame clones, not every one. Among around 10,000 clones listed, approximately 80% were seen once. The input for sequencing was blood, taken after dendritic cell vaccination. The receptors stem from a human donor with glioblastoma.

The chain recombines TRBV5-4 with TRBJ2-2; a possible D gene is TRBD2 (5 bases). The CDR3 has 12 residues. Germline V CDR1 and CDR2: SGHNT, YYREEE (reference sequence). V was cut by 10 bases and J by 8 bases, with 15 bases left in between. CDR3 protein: CAVRDLSGELFF. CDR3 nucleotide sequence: TGTGCCGTCCGGGATTTGTCAGGGGAGCTGTTTTTT. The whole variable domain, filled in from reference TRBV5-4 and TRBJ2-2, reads ETGVTQSPTHLIKTRGQQVTLRCSSQSGHNTVSWYQQALGQGPQFIFQYYREEENGRGNFPPRFSGLQFPNYSSELNVNALELDDSALYLCAVRDLSGELFFGEGSRLTVL.

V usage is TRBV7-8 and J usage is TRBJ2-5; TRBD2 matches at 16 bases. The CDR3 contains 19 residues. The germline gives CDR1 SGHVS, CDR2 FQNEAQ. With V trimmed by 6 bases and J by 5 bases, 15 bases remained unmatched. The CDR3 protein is CASRSTQMGLAGGHETQYF. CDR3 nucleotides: TGTGCCAGCAGGTCAACACAAATGGGACTAGCGGGAGGGCACGAGACCCAGTACTTC.

The CDR3 nucleotides are TGTGCCAGCAAAACCACCGGGACTAGTCAAGAGACCCAGTACTTC. It specifies CASKTTGTSQETQYF. The J gene is TRBJ2-5, the V gene TRBV11-1, with 8 nucleotides matching TRBD2. The J segment lost 2 bases and the V segment lost 7 bases, leaving 9 bases of the junction unmatched. Looked up from germline, CDR1 is SGHAT and CDR2 is FQDESV (reference sequence). The CDR3 extends over 15 amino acids.

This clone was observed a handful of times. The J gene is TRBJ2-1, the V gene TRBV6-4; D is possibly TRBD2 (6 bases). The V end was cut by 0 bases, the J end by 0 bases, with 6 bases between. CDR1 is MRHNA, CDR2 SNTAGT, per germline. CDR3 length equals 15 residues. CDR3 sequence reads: CASSDSAGSYNEQFF. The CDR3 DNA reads TGTGCCAGCAGTGACTCAGCGGGCTCCTACAATGAGCAGTTCTTC.

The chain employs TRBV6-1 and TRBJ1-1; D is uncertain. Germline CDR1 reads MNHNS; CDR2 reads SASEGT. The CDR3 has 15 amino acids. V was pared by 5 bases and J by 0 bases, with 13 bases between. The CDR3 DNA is TGTGCCAGCAGTCACAAGACGGACTTGAACACTGAAGCTTTCTTT. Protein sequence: CASSHKTDLNTEAFF.

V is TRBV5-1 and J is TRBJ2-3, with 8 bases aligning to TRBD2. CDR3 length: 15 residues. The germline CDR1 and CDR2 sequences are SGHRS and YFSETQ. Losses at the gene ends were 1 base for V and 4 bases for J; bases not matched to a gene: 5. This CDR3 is CASSLPGGDSDTQYF. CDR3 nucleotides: TGCGCCAGCAGCTTGCCGGGGGGGGACTCAGATACGCAGTATTTT.

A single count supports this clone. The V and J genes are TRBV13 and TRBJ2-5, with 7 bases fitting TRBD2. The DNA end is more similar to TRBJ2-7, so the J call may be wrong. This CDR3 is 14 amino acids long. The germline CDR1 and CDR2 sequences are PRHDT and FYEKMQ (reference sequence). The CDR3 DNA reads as TGTGCCAGCAGCTTTTGGACTAGTCCCTACGAGCAGTACTTC. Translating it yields CASSFWTSPYEQYF.

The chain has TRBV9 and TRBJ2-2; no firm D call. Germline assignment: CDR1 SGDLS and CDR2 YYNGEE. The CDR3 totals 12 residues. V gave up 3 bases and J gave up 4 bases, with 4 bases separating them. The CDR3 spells CASSAFTGELFF. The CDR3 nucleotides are TGTGCCAGCAGCGCCTTCACCGGGGAGCTGTTTTTT.

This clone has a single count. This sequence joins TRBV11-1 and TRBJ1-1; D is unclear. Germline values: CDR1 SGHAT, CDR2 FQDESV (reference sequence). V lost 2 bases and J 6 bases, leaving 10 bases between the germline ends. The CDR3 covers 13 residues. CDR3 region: CASSLLEGSEAFF. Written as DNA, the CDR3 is TGTGCCAGCAGCTTACTGGAGGGCTCTGAAGCTTTCTTT.

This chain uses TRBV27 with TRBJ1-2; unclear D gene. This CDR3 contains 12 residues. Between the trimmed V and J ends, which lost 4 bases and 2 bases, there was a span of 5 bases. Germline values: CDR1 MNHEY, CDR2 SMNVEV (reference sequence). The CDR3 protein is CASSSRNYGYTF. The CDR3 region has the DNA TGTGCCAGCAGTTCCCGGAACTATGGCTACACCTTC.

This CDR3 reads CASSQDLRTINTEAFF. In DNA, the CDR3 is TGCGCCAGCAGCCAAGATCTCAGAACGATTAACACTGAAGCTTTCTTT. The V and J genes are TRBV4-1 and TRBJ1-1; D call uncertain. The V and J ends lost 0 bases and 2 bases respectively, with 13 bases between them. CDR1 and CDR2 (germline): MGHRA, YSYEKL. The CDR3 loop spans 16 amino acids.

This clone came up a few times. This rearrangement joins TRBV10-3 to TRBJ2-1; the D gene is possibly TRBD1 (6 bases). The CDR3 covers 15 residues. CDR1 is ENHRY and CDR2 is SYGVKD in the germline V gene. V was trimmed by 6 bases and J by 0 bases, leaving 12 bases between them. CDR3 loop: CAIRAKDSSYNEQFF. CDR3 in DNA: TGTGCCATCAGGGCCAAGGACAGCTCCTACAATGAGCAGTTCTTC.

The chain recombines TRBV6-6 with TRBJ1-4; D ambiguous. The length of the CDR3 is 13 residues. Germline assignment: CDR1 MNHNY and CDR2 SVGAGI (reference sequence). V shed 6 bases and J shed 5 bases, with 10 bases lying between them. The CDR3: CASSETENEKLFF. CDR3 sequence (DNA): TGTGCCAGCAGCGAGACGGAGAATGAAAAACTGTTTTTT.

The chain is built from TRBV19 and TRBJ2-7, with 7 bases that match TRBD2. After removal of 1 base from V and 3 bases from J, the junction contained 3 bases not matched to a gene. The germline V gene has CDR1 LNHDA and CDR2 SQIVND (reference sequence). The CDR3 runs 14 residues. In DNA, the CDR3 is TGTGCCAGTAGTATAGGGGGCGGGAGCTACGAGCAGTACTTC. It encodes CASSIGGGSYEQYF.

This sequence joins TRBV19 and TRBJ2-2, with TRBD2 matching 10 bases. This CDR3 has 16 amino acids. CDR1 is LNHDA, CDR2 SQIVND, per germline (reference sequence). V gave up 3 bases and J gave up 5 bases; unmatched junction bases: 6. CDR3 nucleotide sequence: TGTGCCAGTAGTATTCGAGCGGGAGGGCTTACCGGGGAGCTGTTTTTT. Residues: CASSIRAGGLTGELFF.

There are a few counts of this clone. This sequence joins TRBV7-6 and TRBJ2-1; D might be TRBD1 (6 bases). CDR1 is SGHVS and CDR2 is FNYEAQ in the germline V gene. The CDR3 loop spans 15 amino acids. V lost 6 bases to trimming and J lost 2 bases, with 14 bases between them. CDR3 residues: CASSLGQRTYNEQFF. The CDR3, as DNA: TGTGCCAGCAGTCTTGGACAGCGTACCTACAATGAGCAGTTCTTC.

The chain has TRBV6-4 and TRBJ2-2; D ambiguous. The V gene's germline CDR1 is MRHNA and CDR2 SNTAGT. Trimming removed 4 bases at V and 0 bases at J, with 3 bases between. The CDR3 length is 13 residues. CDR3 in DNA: TGTGCCAGCAGTGCAGCGAACACCGGGGAGCTGTTTTTT. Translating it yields CASSAANTGELFF.